This TCR beta chain was captured by sequencing in a study of cytomegalovirus exposure and HLA in healthy donors. The study's findings and limits: About 87% or about 30% of the time was how often most TCR beta V segments were productive, according to an earlier analysis. Later analysis reportedly placed an Asian-associated ancestry cluster below the approximately 730-donor mean in N-insertions. When presence/absence was analysed, sequencing depth was taken to be roughly uniform across donors.

Notes on this clone: Its antigen is unidentified.

PCR primers comprised 60 Vbeta and 13 Jbeta primers. Profiled with immunoSEQ multiplex PCR; TCRdb holds only in-frame clones, not every one. The sample lists 100,000 to 150,000 clones, over 80% occurring once. The length of the CDR3 is 17 residues. Trimming at V came to 8 bases and at J to 6 bases, leaving 14 bases not matched to a gene. Germline V CDR1 and CDR2: KGHSH, LQKENI. This sequence joins TRBV18 and TRBJ2-1; TRBD2 matches 12 bases. Input material: PBMCs. The sequence was collected from a boy aged 10-17 years in good health and CMV-seronegative. The CDR3 bases are TGTGCCAGCACCCAGACGCGGACTAGCGGGACCCCCAATGAGCAGTTCTTC. Its translation is CASTQTRTSGTPNEQFF. Full variable domain (outside the CDR3, taken from reference TRBV18 and TRBJ2-1): NAGVMQNPRHLVRRRGQEARLRCSPMKGHSHVYWYRQLPEEGLKFMVYLQKENIIDESGMPKERFSAEFPKEGPSILRIQQVVRGDSAAYFCASTQTRTSGTPNEQFFGPGTRLTVL.